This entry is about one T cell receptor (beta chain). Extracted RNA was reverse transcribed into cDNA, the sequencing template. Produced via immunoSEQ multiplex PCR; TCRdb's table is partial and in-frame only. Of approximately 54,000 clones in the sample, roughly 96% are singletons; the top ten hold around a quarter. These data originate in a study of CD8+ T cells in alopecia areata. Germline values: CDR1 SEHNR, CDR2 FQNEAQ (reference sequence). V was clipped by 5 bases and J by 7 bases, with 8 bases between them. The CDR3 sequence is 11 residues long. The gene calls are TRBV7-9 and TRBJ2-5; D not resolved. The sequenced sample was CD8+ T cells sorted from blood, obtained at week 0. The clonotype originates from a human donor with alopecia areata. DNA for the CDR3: TGTGCCAGCAGCGACCCAGGGACCCAGTACTTC. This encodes CASSDPGTQYF. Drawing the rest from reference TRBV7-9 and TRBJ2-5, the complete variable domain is DTGVSQNPRHKITKRGQNVTFRCDPISEHNRLYWYRQTLGQGPEFLTYFQNEAQLEKSRLLSDRFSAERPKGSFSTLEIQRTEQGDSAMYLCASSDPGTQYFGPGTRLLVL.